Each of the 6 T cell receptor beta chains below was sequenced from the same sample in a study of post-analysis software for immune sequencing data. Points from the study as a whole: Roughly five TRBV segments occurring more often in patients than controls included TRBV5-6, TRBV5-1 and TRBV20-1.

cDNA libraries of TCR beta carried unique molecular identifiers. TCRdb called the PCR reads again in MiXCR, with one record for every CDR3 protein. Of about 560,000 distinct CDR3 sequences listed, around 40% are singletons. Their antigens are not known. The sequencing input was blood. These receptors originate from a girl aged 10 to 17 with multiple sclerosis.

The V gene is TRBV6-5, the J gene TRBJ2-7; TRBD1 might be the D (6 bases). Germline loops: CDR1 MNHEY, CDR2 SVGAGI. CDR3 length: 14 residues. Trimming stripped 1 base from V and 1 base from J, with 8 bases between. The DNA for the CDR3 is TGTGCCAGCAGTTACTACGGACAGTCCTACGAGCAGTACTTC. It specifies CASSYYGQSYEQYF.

This chain connects TRBV6-4 to TRBJ1-2; D gene ambiguous. The CDR3 runs 14 residues. V was pared by 6 bases and J by 3 bases, with 14 bases between. Per germline, CDR1 MRHNA and CDR2 SNTAGT. Written as DNA, the CDR3 is TGTGCCAGCAGCGACCCCGAGCCGGACTATGGCTACACCTTC. Amino acid sequence: CASSDPEPDYGYTF.

DNA for the CDR3: TGTGCCAGCAGTCGCCCGGGACTAGCGGGAAAGTACGAGCAGTACTTC. This sequence encodes CASSRPGLAGKYEQYF. The chain combines TRBV12-3 or TRBV12-4 with TRBJ2-5; 13 nucleotides align to TRBD2. The assigned J gene may be wrong: the sequence end matches TRBJ2-7 better. The CDR3 has 16 amino acids.

The chain combines TRBV2 with TRBJ2-1, with D possibly being TRBD2 (6 bases). Per the germline V gene, CDR1 is SNHLY and CDR2 is FYNNEI. V was cut by 6 bases and J by 3 bases, with 15 bases left in between. The CDR3 is made up of 15 amino acids. CDR3 nucleotides: TGTGCCAGCAGCCTGGGGGGACGGATCTACAATGAGCAGTTCTTC. Amino acid sequence: CASSLGGRIYNEQFF.

This rearrangement joins TRBV12-3 or TRBV12-4 to TRBJ1-2; the D is unclear. Trimming left V 0 bases short and J 5 bases short, with 13 bases between. The length of the CDR3 is 15 residues. Here the CDR3 DNA reads TGTGCCAGCAGTTTAGCGGGTCCTGGAAGGTATGGCTACACCTTC. It translates to CASSLAGPGRYGYTF.

The chain combines TRBV20-1 with TRBJ2-4; the D is unclear. The J call is doubtful: the DNA matches TRBJ2-5 better. Germline V CDR1 and CDR2: DFQATT, SNEGSKA (reference sequence). CDR3 length: 9 residues. The CDR3 sequence is CSAPETQYF. CDR3 DNA sequence: TGCAGTGCCCCGGAGACCCAGTACTTC.